This T cell receptor beta chain was captured in a study of cytomegalovirus exposure and HLA in healthy donors. The PCR made use of 60 Vbeta and 13 Jbeta primers. The table came from immunoSEQ multiplex PCR; TCRdb's copy has only in-frame clones and leaves some out. The sample lists fewer than 200,000 clones, 65% to 85% occurring once. This TCR derives from a female donor in good health and CMV-seronegative. The material sequenced was PBMCs.

The CDR3 DNA sequence: TGTGCCAGCAGCTCTGGACTAGCGGGAGCGATAGATACGCAGTATTTT. This codes for CASSSGLAGAIDTQYF. The chain carries TRBV7-3 and TRBJ2-3, with TRBD2 matching 13 bases. The CDR3 is made up of 16 amino acids. The V segment lost 4 bases and the J segment 5 bases; nucleotides outside the gene matches: 6. CDR1 is SGHTA, CDR2 FQGTGA, per germline.